This T cell receptor beta chain was sequenced in a study of shared clonotypes between healthy human individuals. Points from the study as a whole: Researchers found naive subsets generally carried larger estimated richness than memory subsets. Several donors had 5% to 6.5% of their naive CD4 clonotypes in common.

After removal of 6 bases from V and 5 bases from J, the junction contained 6 bases not matched to a gene. Per the germline V gene, CDR1 is MDHEN and CDR2 is SYDVKM. The CDR3 covers 15 residues. In regard to this clone: Antigen: not known.

Generated by immunoSEQ multiplex PCR, the TCRdb table keeps only in-frame clones and is missing some. The sample has 600,000 to 750,000 clones; 60% to 80% are singletons. The TCR comes from a woman aged 25 to 39 in good health. The chain has TRBV28 and TRBJ2-7, with 14 nucleotides matching TRBD2. Sequenced input: memory CD4+ T cells sorted from blood. Subset specified: CD45RA-negative fraction. CDR3 in DNA: TGTGCCAGCAGGGTCGGGACTAGCGGGAGCCACGAGCAGTACTTC. This translates into CASRVGTSGSHEQYF.